This paragraph covers one T cell receptor beta chain sequence. Its antigen remains unknown. One junction end does not reproduce the germline sequence, and a read error may be involved. One entry per CDR3 protein, called by TCRdb with MiXCR from the RT-PCR reads. The sample yields 450,000 to 600,000 distinct CDR3 sequences, approximately 16% seen once. These data originate in a study of response to subunit inactivated influenza vaccine. Study-wide points: The study's authors posited that every seasonal influenza vaccination enlists few new T cells.

This CDR3 comprises 15 residues. This clonotype was obtained from a man in his fifties or sixties who received an inactivated influenza vaccine. The material was CD4+ T cells sorted from PBMCs, obtained less than 30 months after vaccination. The genes are TRBV12-3 or TRBV12-4 and TRBJ2-3, with TRBD2 identical over 10 bases. CDR3 DNA sequence: TGTGCCAGCAGGTTAGCGGGAGGCCCGACAGAGACGCAGTATTTT. Translating gives CASRLAGGPTETQYF.